What follows are 23 T cell receptor beta chains derived from one specimen sequenced in a study of cytomegalovirus exposure and HLA in healthy donors. Using immunoSEQ multiplex PCR, the repertoire was profiled, and TCRdb retains in-frame clones only, with some absent. The table lists about 200,000 clones, around 80% of them singletons. Sequences were obtained from PBMCs. These receptors all come from a woman aged 30 to 39 in good health and CMV-seronegative.

This clone has a handful of counts. The chain couples TRBV7-7 to TRBJ2-5, with a tentative D call TRBD1 (6 bases). The CDR3 runs 12 residues. Between the trimmed V and J ends, which lost 4 bases and 5 bases, there was a span of 8 bases. Germline CDR1 SSHAT, CDR2 FNYEAQ (reference sequence). CDR3 residues: CASSSTGETQYF. CDR3 in DNA: TGTGCCAGCAGCTCCACAGGGGAGACCCAGTACTTC.

V is TRBV5-1 and J is TRBJ2-7; weak D call: TRBD1 (5 bases). Germline assignment: CDR1 SGHRS and CDR2 YFSETQ. V gave up 0 bases and J gave up 2 bases, with 9 bases separating them. This CDR3 has 14 amino acids. CDR3 nucleotide sequence: TGCGCCAGCAGCTTGGGGAAGACAGCCTACGAGCAGTACTTC. Amino acids: CASSLGKTAYEQYF.

V gene TRBV30 combines with J gene TRBJ2-3; D is possibly TRBD2 (5 bases). Germline V gene sequence: CDR1 GTSNPN, CDR2 SVGIG (reference sequence). V shed 3 bases and J shed 0 bases, with 10 bases lying between them. The CDR3 is 14 residues long. The CDR3 DNA follows: TGTGCCTGGAGAACTAGAGCTAGCACAGATACGCAGTATTTT. Amino acid sequence: CAWRTRASTDTQYF.

This CDR3 reads CASSTTGGRQPQHF. The DNA of the CDR3 is TGTGCCAGTAGTACCACAGGGGGCCGGCAGCCCCAGCATTTT. This chain uses TRBV19 with TRBJ1-5; 9 bases align to TRBD1. There are 14 residues in the CDR3. V gave up 4 bases and J gave up 7 bases; unmatched junction bases: 5. Germline CDR1 is LNHDA and CDR2 is SQIVND (reference sequence). The variable domain in full, with the rest retrieved from reference TRBV19 and TRBJ1-5, is DGGITQSPKYLFRKEGQNVTLSCEQNLNHDAMYWYRQDPGQGLRLIYYSQIVNDFQKGDIAEGYSVSREKKESFPLTVTSAQKNPTAFYLCASSTTGGRQPQHFGDGTRLSIL.

The chain uses TRBV14 and TRBJ1-2; D remains unclear. Germline loops: CDR1 SGHDN, CDR2 FVKESK. This CDR3 has 13 amino acids. V was shortened by 1 base and J by 2 bases, with 5 bases between the two germline ends. The CDR3 sequence is CASSQVRNYGYTF. The DNA for the CDR3 is TGTGCCAGCAGCCAAGTCAGGAACTATGGCTACACCTTC.

The chain joins TRBV5-1 to TRBJ2-1, with TRBD2 matching over 8 bases. Losses at the gene ends were 0 bases for V and 0 bases for J; bases not matched to a gene: 5. The V gene's germline CDR1 is SGHRS and CDR2 YFSETQ. The CDR3 totals 17 residues. The CDR3 here is CASSLVSGTSSYNEQFF. The CDR3 nucleotides read TGCGCCAGCAGCTTGGTGTCAGGGACTAGCTCCTACAATGAGCAGTTCTTC.

The chain is built from TRBV28 and TRBJ1-5, with 8 bases identical to TRBD1. The germline V gene has CDR1 MDHEN and CDR2 SYDVKM. V gave up 3 bases and J gave up 6 bases; unmatched junction bases: 7. This CDR3 contains 15 residues. The CDR3 DNA is TGTGCCAGCAGTTTGGACAGGGTAGTGGGTCAGCCCCAGCATTTT. Amino acids: CASSLDRVVGQPQHF.

This clone was observed a single time. A junction end diverges from the germline sequence, so it may reflect a read error. The J gene is TRBJ2-7, the V gene TRBV20-1; D is undetermined. CDR1 and CDR2 (germline): DFQATT, SNEGSKA (reference sequence). The CDR3 totals 10 residues. The CDR3 region has the DNA TGCAGTGCCGGGTCCTATGAGCAGTACTTC. Amino acid sequence: CSAGSYEQYF.

The chain recombines TRBV5-4 with TRBJ2-5, with D possibly matching TRBD2 (6 bases). CDR3 length: 14 residues. V was pared by 3 bases and J by 4 bases, with 13 bases between. Germline V gene data show CDR1 as SGHNT and CDR2 as YYREEE (reference sequence). CDR3 sequence (DNA): TGTGCCAGCAGCTCAAAGAAGGGAGGAGAGACCCAGTACTTC. Protein sequence: CASSSKKGGETQYF. Full variable domain (missing parts from reference TRBV5-4 and TRBJ2-5): ETGVTQSPTHLIKTRGQQVTLRCSSQSGHNTVSWYQQALGQGPQFIFQYYREEENGRGNFPPRFSGLQFPNYSSELNVNALELDDSALYLCASSSKKGGETQYFGPGTRLLVL.

The count of this clone is one. Other nucleotide sequences from this sample produce the same CDR3. The chain uses TRBV18 and TRBJ2-7, with 14 bases lining up with TRBD2. This CDR3 region has 16 residues. From germline, CDR1 is KGHSH and CDR2 LQKENI. Germline trimming cut 3 bases from V and 6 bases from J; bases unmatched to any gene: 7. The CDR3 DNA sequence: TGTGCCAGCTCACCCCCGGGACTAGCGGGAGCCAGCGAGCAGTACTTC. Encoded protein: CASSPPGLAGASEQYF.

This clone has only a few counts. The chain combines TRBV28 with TRBJ1-2; 9 nucleotides agree with TRBD1. Per the germline V gene, CDR1 is MDHEN and CDR2 is SYDVKM. Trimming removed 7 bases from V and 3 bases from J; junction bases left unmatched: 9. The CDR3 is 15 residues long. The DNA for the CDR3 is TGTGCCAGCAACACCAGGGACAGGGATGACTATGGCTACACCTTC. Protein sequence: CASNTRDRDDYGYTF.

V gene TRBV5-1 combines with J gene TRBJ2-3; 12 bases match TRBD2. Germline loops: CDR1 SGHRS, CDR2 YFSETQ. J gave up 6 bases and V 5 bases, and 1 base lay outside the gene matches. The CDR3 sequence is 13 residues long. The CDR3 sequence is CASRLAGGDTQYF. CDR3 nucleotide sequence: TGCGCCAGCAGACTAGCGGGAGGTGATACGCAGTATTTT.

The chain joins TRBV5-1 to TRBJ1-1, with D perhaps TRBD1 (6 bases). The CDR3 is 14 residues long. Trimming took 4 bases from V and 0 from J, leaving 10 bases between them. Per germline, CDR1 SGHRS and CDR2 YFSETQ. CDR3 amino acids: CASSIQGLNTEAFF. CDR3 DNA sequence: TGCGCCAGCAGCATACAGGGACTGAACACTGAAGCTTTCTTT.

This chain uses TRBV19 with TRBJ2-7; 14 bases match TRBD2. Per germline, CDR1 LNHDA and CDR2 SQIVND (reference sequence). CDR3 size: 16 residues. Trimming at V came to 3 bases and at J to 4 bases, leaving 5 bases not matched to a gene. In nucleotides, the CDR3 is TGTGCCAGTAGTATGGGACTAGCGGGGGCCCCTTACGAGCAGTACTTC. It yields the protein CASSMGLAGAPYEQYF.

The J gene is TRBJ2-1, the V gene TRBV5-1; 7 nucleotides agree with TRBD2. Germline trimming cut 0 bases from V and 0 bases from J; bases unmatched to any gene: 3. From germline, CDR1 is SGHRS and CDR2 YFSETQ. The CDR3 length is 16 residues. Here the CDR3 DNA reads TGCGCCAGCAGCTTGGGTGGCGGGGGCTCCTACAATGAGCAGTTCTTC. Translating gives CASSLGGGGSYNEQFF.

The chain joins TRBV5-1 to TRBJ2-1; the D is unclear. This CDR3 comprises 17 residues. V was clipped by 0 bases and J by 3 bases, with 16 bases between them. Germline values: CDR1 SGHRS, CDR2 YFSETQ. CDR3 residues: CASSLAERARLYNEQFF. Here the CDR3 DNA reads TGCGCCAGCAGCTTGGCCGAAAGAGCGCGCCTCTACAATGAGCAGTTCTTC.

The rearrangement joins TRBV10-3 to TRBJ2-1; D is possibly TRBD2 (6 bases). Per germline, CDR1 ENHRY and CDR2 SYGVKD. Trimming took 6 bases from V and 5 from J, leaving 17 bases between them. CDR3 length: 15 amino acids. The chain's CDR3 is CAIRRAGTSNNEQFF. The CDR3 DNA follows: TGTGCCATCAGACGAGCGGGTACCTCTAACAATGAGCAGTTCTTC.

The sample holds one count of this clone. The chain links TRBV5-1 to TRBJ2-7; tentatively, D is TRBD1 (5 bases). There are 15 residues in the CDR3. Trimming stripped 1 base from V and 1 base from J, with 12 bases between. Germline CDR1 and CDR2: SGHRS and YFSETQ. CDR3 sequence (DNA): TGCGCCAGCAGCTTGAGCCAGGGAAGGTCCTACGAGCAGTACTTC. It yields the protein CASSLSQGRSYEQYF. Based on the CDR3 plus reference TRBV5-1 and TRBJ2-7, the full variable domain is KAGVTQTPRYLIKTRGQQVTLSCSPISGHRSVSWYQQTPGQGLQFLFEYFSETQRNKGNFPGRFSGRQFSNSRSEMNVSTLELGDSALYLCASSLSQGRSYEQYFGPGTRLTVT.

V is TRBV15 and J is TRBJ1-5; D unresolved. Germline-derived CDR1 and CDR2 are LNHNV and YYDKDF (reference sequence). Trimming left V 0 bases short and J 16 bases short, with 19 bases between. This CDR3 contains 14 residues. In DNA form, the CDR3 reads TGTGCCACCAGCAGAGATATCGTTAGCTCGTTGGTTCATTTT. Residues: CATSRDIVSSLVHF.

This clone appeared a single time. The chain joins TRBV27 to TRBJ2-7; D call uncertain. V shed 2 bases and J shed 3 bases, with 8 bases lying between them. From germline, CDR1 is MNHEY and CDR2 SMNVEV (reference sequence). The CDR3 has 13 residues. CDR3 sequence (DNA): TGTGCCAGCAGTTTAGGAACAGACTACGAGCAGTACTTC. Translating it yields CASSLGTDYEQYF.

This chain uses TRBV9 with TRBJ2-5; 10 bases are a match to TRBD2. Germline CDR1 reads SGDLS; CDR2 reads YYNGEE. The CDR3 totals 17 residues. V lost 1 base and J lost 5; bases outside the gene matches: 11. The CDR3 nucleotides read TGTGCCAGCAGCGTACTCTCTTATAGCGGGGGGATGGAGACCCAGTACTTC. It is translated as CASSVLSYSGGMETQYF.

This clone was picked up one time. The rearrangement links TRBV5-8 to TRBJ1-4; 10 bases line up with TRBD1. This CDR3 is built from 15 residues. Germline CDR1 SGHTS, CDR2 YDEGEE. Trimming removed 4 bases from V and 10 bases from J; junction bases left unmatched: 10. CDR3: CASSARDRGLVKLFF. The CDR3 coding sequence is TGTGCCAGCAGCGCCCGGGACAGGGGTTTAGTAAAACTGTTTTTT.

J is TRBJ1-2 and V is TRBV2; 8 bases match TRBD1. Germline V gene data show CDR1 as SNHLY and CDR2 as FYNNEI. The V gene end was trimmed by 6 bases and the J gene end by 8 bases; junction bases not matched to a gene: 8. This CDR3 has 13 residues. The CDR3 here is CASRPQGARGYTF. The CDR3 nucleotides are TGTGCCAGCAGGCCGCAGGGGGCGCGGGGCTACACCTTC.